The clone carrying this T cell receptor beta chain was counted a single time. The antigen is undetermined. These data originate in a study of regulatory T cells in long-lasting Graves disease. Study-wide results and limits: Having few samples may have compromised the accuracy.

Trimming cost V 4 bases and J 5 bases; bases outside gene matches: 3. Germline assignment: CDR1 PRHDT and CDR2 FYEKMQ (reference sequence). The CDR3 length is 15 residues. The time point here: newly diagnosed GD, antithyroid drugs for less than 3 months. Scientists built the TCR library using RNA that was extracted from PBMCs. Assembly of TCR beta libraries relied on iRepertoire HTBI primers together with Arm-PCR of CDR3 regions. TCRdb called the multiplex PCR reads again in MiXCR, with one record for every CDR3 protein. The sample lists approximately 300,000 distinct CDR3 sequences, about 20% occurring once.

This sample comprised peripheral blood mononuclear cells (PBMCs), obtained at new diagnosis, from a patient treated with antithyroid drugs. This sequence was found in a female donor with Graves disease. This chain joins TRBV13 and TRBJ2-2; 11 bases line up with TRBD2. CDR3 nucleotides: TGTGCCAGCAGCTCAAGGACTAGCGGGACCGGGGAGCTGTTTTTT. As protein: CASSSRTSGTGELFF.